This record covers a single T cell receptor (beta chain). The CDR3 has 12 residues. Deletions cut 6 bases from V and 6 bases from J, with 9 bases between. This entry belongs to a study of control samples from healthy donors and cancer patients. Assay: immunoSEQ multiplex PCR; the TCRdb copy retains only in-frame clones and omits some. The sample holds about 40,000 clones, 92% seen once. Sequencing was performed on blood. The rearrangement uses TRBV12-3 or TRBV12-4 and TRBJ1-5; the D is unclear. This receptor was obtained from a woman in her forties or fifties in good health. CDR3 residues: CASSSTLQPQHF. In nucleotides, the CDR3 is TGTGCCAGCAGCTCAACACTTCAGCCCCAGCATTTT.